The clone carrying this T cell receptor beta chain occurred a few times. Original analysis: The authors estimated nucleated cell counts from reference gene primer amplification. The assay was immunoSEQ multiplex PCR, and TCRdb's table has in-frame clones only and misses some. V and J calls and clone size follow that table, whereas D and trimming were derived from the DNA. The sample carries 200,000 to 250,000 clones, around 87% recorded once. The source of the sample is a study of blood T cell repertoires in COVID-19. Study summary: Both acute and convalescent COVID-19 samples were obtained from the United States, Italy and Spain. Nucleic acid was either cDNA or gDNA, and it came from T cells, B-cell-depleted T cells, or PBMCs.

This CDR3 has 13 residues. Trimming took off 4 bases at V and 5 bases at J, with 12 bases between the two ends. Per germline, CDR1 KGHSH and CDR2 LQKENI. Source material: peripheral blood. The J gene is TRBJ2-7, the V gene TRBV18; D not certain. This TCR was sampled from a man in his fifties or sixties who had recovered from COVID-19. This CDR3 is CASSQSTRDEQYF. In nucleotides, the CDR3 is TGTGCCAGCTCACAATCGACCCGGGACGAGCAGTACTTC.